This T cell receptor (beta chain) was recovered during a study of T cell repertoires in aging, cancer and after chemotherapy. Study-wide context: Repeat sampling of healthy donors over several months to years showed clear clonal overlap. Study observations and caveats: In each cancer cohort, median generation probability increased across chemotherapy, suggesting thymic output rebounded.

The germline V gene encodes CDR1 KGHDR and CDR2 SFDVKD. The CDR3 contains 14 residues. Trimming left V 5 bases short and J 8 bases short, with 15 bases between. Amplification of TCR beta used genomic DNA extracted from peripheral blood. In regard to this clonotype: Its antigen is unknown.

TRB rearrangements spanning V, D and J were amplified using mixed TRB-A/B primers. Each CDR3 protein is one row after TCRdb ran MiXCR on the multiplex PCR reads. Altogether 9,500 to 12,000 distinct CDR3 sequences are present, 30% to 40% being singletons, with the ten largest covering nearly 8.5%. This rearrangement joins TRBV24-1 to TRBJ2-1; weak D call: TRBD1 (5 bases). This clonotype was sampled from a human donor in good health. Material for sequencing was blood. In nucleotides, the CDR3 is TGTGCCACCAGTGCGAAGGGGCGATTAGATGAGCAGTTCTTC. This sequence encodes CATSAKGRLDEQFF.